These 5 T cell receptor beta chains were sequenced from one sample in a study of T cells in Graves' hyperthyroidism and ophthalmopathy. Amplification yielded TCR beta CDR3 regions, with RNA transcripts as the source. The HTBI primer set served for first-round RT-PCR of the TCR CDR3. TCRdb reprocessed the multiplex PCR reads via MiXCR and lists one record per CDR3 protein. The table records hundreds of thousands of distinct CDR3 sequences, 15% to 20% of them present only once. Input material: blood. Receptor source: a woman in her forties with Graves' ophthalmopathy.

CDR3 coding DNA: TGTGCCAGCAGTATAGGGGTCCTCTATGGCTACACCTTC. This encodes CASSIGVLYGYTF. The chain links TRBV28 to TRBJ1-2, with D possibly matching TRBD1 (5 bases). Germline V gene data show CDR1 as MDHEN and CDR2 as SYDVKM. CDR3 length: 13 amino acids. Trimming removed 5 bases from V and 4 bases from J, with 11 bases in between.

This clonotype was observed at least ten times. The gene calls are TRBV6-2 or TRBV6-3 and TRBJ2-5, with TRBD1 matching over 8 bases. V was clipped by 7 bases and J by 7 bases; unmatched bases: 8. Per germline, CDR1 MNHEY and CDR2 SVGEGT. This CDR3 comprises 13 residues. CDR3 region: CASIPDRVGTQYF. The CDR3 nucleotides read TGTGCCAGCATCCCGGACAGGGTTGGGACCCAGTACTTC.

The J gene is TRBJ2-1, the V gene TRBV9; D is perhaps TRBD2 (5 bases). The CDR3 spans 13 residues. Trimming took off 3 bases at V and 3 bases at J, with 7 bases between the two ends. CDR1 and CDR2 (germline): SGDLS, YYNGEE. In nucleotides, the CDR3 is TGTGCCAGCAGCGCACTAGACTACAATGAGCAGTTCTTC. Amino acids: CASSALDYNEQFF. Looking up the rest from reference TRBV9 and TRBJ2-1 gives the full variable domain: DSGVTQTPKHLITATGQRVTLRCSPRSGDLSVYWYQQSLDQGLQFLIQYYNGEERAKGNILERFSAQQFPDLHSELNLSSLELGDSALYFCASSALDYNEQFFGPGTRLTVL.

This clonotype was seen ten or more times. This chain uses TRBV7-9 with TRBJ2-1; tentative D call: TRBD1 (5 bases). This CDR3 has 17 amino acids. CDR1 and CDR2 from the germline V gene are SEHNR and FQNEAQ (reference sequence). The ends were cut back, 6 bases at V and 3 bases at J, with 21 bases in the middle. The CDR3 here is CASSTTQGKTRYNEQFF. The CDR3 DNA is TGTGCCAGCAGTACCACTCAGGGCAAAACTCGCTACAATGAGCAGTTCTTC.

This chain links TRBV5-4 with TRBJ1-6; TRBD1 is a possible D gene (5 bases). CDR1 SGHNT and CDR2 YYREEE come from the germline V gene (reference sequence). The CDR3 has 17 residues. V lost 3 bases and J lost 2, with 15 bases in between. The CDR3 nucleotides are TGTGCCAGCAGCTCCTCCCCGAGGGGCGCCTATAATTCACCCCTCCACTTT. Translating gives CASSSSPRGAYNSPLHF.